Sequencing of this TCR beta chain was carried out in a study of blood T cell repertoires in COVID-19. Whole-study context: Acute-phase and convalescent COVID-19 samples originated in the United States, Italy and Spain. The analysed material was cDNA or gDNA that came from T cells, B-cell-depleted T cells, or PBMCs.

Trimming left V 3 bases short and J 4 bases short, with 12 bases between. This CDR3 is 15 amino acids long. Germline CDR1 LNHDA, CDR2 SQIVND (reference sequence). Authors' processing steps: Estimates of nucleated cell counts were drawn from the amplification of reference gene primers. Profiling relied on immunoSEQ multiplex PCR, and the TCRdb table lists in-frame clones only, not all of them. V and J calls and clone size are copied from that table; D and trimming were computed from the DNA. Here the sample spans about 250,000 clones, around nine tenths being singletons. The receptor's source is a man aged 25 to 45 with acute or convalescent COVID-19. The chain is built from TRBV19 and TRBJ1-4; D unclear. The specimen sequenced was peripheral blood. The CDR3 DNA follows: TGTGCCAGTAGTATCGGCGGGAGATTTAATGAAAAACTGTTTTTT. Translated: CASSIGGRFNEKLFF.